This paragraph reports one TCR beta chain. Trimming cost V 4 bases and J 4 bases, with 10 bases left between them. The length of the CDR3 is 14 residues. Germline V gene sequence: CDR1 LGHDT, CDR2 YNNKEL (reference sequence). The data originate from a study of blood T cell repertoires in COVID-19. Study details: Specimens from acute and convalescent COVID-19 originated in the United States, Italy and Spain. T cells, B-cell-depleted T cells, or PBMCs provided the cDNA or gDNA that served as material.

How the authors handled the data: Amplification of reference gene primers was used by the study to estimate nucleated cell counts. Assay: immunoSEQ multiplex PCR; the TCRdb copy retains only in-frame clones and omits some. V and J calls and clone size follow that table, whereas D and trimming were derived from the DNA. The sample records over 250,000 clones, 75% to 90% being singletons. V usage is TRBV3-1 (or the pseudogene TRBV3-2) and J usage is TRBJ2-2; D might be TRBD2 (7 bases). The specimen was peripheral blood. The receptor was isolated from a man aged 45-60 years with acute or convalescent COVID-19. In DNA form, the CDR3 reads TGTGCCAGCAGCCCTCGGGGGGCCACCGGGGAGCTGTTTTTT. This gives the protein CASSPRGATGELFF.